This paragraph reports one T cell receptor (beta chain). Antigen: not known. With 1 base clipped from V and 0 bases from J, the junction kept 5 bases outside the gene matches. The CDR3 totals 16 residues. Germline V CDR1 and CDR2: LGHNA, YSLEER. The record originates from a study of cytomegalovirus exposure and HLA in healthy donors. Findings and limits, study-wide: According to a later analysis, most TCR beta chains associated with CMV appeared HLA-restricted. Trimming of TCR beta V- and J-genes showed a link, identified in a later analysis, to a missense DCLRE1C variant. The analysis excluded some indistinguishable V segments, including TRBV6-2 and TRBV6-3.

PCR involved 60 Vbeta and 13 Jbeta primers. The table came from immunoSEQ multiplex PCR; TCRdb's copy has only in-frame clones and leaves some out. This repertoire shows approximately 89,000 clones, under 85% found once; its top ten account for over 1.1%. The sequencing input was PBMCs. V gene TRBV4-3 combines with J gene TRBJ1-1; 7 bases agree with TRBD1. The origin of this receptor is a male donor in good health and CMV-seronegative. The CDR3 sequence is CASSQGNRGLNTEAFF. The DNA for the CDR3 is TGCGCCAGCAGCCAAGGGAACAGGGGTTTGAACACTGAAGCTTTCTTT.